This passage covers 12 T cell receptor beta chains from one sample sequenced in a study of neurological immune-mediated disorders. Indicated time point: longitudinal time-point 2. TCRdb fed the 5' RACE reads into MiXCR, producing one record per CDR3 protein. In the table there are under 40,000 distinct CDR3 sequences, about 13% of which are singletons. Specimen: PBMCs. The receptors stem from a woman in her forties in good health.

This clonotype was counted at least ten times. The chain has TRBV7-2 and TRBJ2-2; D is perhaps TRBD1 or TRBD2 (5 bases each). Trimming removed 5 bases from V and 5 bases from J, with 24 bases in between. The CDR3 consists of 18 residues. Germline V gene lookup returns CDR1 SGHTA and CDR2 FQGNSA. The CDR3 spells CASSEGNRDPVWTGELFF. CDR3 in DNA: TGTGCCAGCAGCGAGGGGAACCGGGACCCCGTTTGGACCGGGGAGCTGTTTTTT.

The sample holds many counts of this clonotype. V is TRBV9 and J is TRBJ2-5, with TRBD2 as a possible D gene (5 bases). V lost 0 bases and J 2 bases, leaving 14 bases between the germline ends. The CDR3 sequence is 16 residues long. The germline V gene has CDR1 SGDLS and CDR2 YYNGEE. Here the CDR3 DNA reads TGTGCCAGCAGCGTAGCTGTGAGCGGAGCACAAGAGACCCAGTACTTC. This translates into CASSVAVSGAQETQYF. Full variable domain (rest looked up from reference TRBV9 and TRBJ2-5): DSGVTQTPKHLITATGQRVTLRCSPRSGDLSVYWYQQSLDQGLQFLIQYYNGEERAKGNILERFSAQQFPDLHSELNLSSLELGDSALYFCASSVAVSGAQETQYFGPGTRLLVL.

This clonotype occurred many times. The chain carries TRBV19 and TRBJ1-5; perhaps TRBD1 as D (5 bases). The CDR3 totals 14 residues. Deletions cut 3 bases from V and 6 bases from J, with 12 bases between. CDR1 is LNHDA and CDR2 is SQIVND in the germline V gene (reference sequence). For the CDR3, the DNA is TGTGCCAGTAGTATTAAAACGGGGGGTCAGCCCCAGCATTTT. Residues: CASSIKTGGQPQHF.

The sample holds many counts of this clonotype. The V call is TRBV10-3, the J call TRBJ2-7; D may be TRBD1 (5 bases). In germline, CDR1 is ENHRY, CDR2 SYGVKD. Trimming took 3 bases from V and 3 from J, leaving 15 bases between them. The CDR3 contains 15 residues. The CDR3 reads CAISDRQGGNYEQYF. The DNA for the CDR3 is TGTGCCATCAGTGACCGTCAGGGTGGGAACTACGAGCAGTACTTC.

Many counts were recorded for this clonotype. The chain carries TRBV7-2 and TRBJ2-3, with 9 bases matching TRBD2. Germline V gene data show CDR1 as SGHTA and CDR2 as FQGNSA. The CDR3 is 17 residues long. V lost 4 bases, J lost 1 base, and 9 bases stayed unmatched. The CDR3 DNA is TGTGCCAGCAGCTCTTCCGGGCTAGCGGGACGCACAGATACGCAGTATTTT. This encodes CASSSSGLAGRTDTQYF.

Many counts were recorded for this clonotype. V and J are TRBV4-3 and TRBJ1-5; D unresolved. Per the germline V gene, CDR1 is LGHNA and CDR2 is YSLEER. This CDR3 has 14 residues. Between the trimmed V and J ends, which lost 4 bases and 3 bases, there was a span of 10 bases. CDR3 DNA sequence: TGCGCCAGCAGCCGAGAGAGGGCCAATCAGCCCCAGCATTTT. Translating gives CASSRERANQPQHF.

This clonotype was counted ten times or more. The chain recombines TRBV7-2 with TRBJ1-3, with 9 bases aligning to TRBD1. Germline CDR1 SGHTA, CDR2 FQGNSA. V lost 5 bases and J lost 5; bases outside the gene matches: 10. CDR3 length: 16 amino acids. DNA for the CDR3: TGTGCCAGCAGCCCAACAGGGACAGGGACCAGAAACACCATATATTTT. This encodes CASSPTGTGTRNTIYF.

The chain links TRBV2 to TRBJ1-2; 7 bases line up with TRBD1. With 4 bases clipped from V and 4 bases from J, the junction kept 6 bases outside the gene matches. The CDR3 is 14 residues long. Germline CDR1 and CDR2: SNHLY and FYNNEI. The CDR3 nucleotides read TGTGCCAGCAGTGGACAGGGTATAGGCTATGGCTACACCTTC. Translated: CASSGQGIGYGYTF.

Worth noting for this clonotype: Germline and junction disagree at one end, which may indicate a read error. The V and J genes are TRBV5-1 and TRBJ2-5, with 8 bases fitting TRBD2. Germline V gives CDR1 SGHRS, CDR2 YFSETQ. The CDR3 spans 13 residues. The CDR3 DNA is TGCGCCAGCAGCTCCACGGGGGGGGAGACCAAGTACTTC. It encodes CASSSTGGETKYF.

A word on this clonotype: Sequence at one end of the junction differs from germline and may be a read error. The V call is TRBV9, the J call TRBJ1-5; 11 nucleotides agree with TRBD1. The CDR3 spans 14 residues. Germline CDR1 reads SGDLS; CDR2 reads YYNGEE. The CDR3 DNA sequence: TGTGTCAGCAGCGCCGGGACAGGGGGTCATCCCCAGCATTTT. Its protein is CVSSAGTGGHPQHF.

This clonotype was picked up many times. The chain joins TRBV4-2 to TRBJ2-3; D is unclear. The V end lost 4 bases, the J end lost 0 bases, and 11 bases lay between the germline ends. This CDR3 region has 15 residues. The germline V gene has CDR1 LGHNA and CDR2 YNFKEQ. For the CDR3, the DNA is TGTGCCAGCAGCCCCAAAAGAGCTAGCACAGATACGCAGTATTTT. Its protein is CASSPKRASTDTQYF.

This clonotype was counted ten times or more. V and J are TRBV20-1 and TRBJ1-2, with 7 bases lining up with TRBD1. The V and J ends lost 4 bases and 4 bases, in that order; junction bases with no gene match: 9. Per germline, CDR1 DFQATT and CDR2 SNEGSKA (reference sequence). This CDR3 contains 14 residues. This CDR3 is CSAIRDSLSYGYTF. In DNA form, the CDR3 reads TGCAGTGCTATAAGGGACAGCCTTAGCTATGGCTACACCTTC.